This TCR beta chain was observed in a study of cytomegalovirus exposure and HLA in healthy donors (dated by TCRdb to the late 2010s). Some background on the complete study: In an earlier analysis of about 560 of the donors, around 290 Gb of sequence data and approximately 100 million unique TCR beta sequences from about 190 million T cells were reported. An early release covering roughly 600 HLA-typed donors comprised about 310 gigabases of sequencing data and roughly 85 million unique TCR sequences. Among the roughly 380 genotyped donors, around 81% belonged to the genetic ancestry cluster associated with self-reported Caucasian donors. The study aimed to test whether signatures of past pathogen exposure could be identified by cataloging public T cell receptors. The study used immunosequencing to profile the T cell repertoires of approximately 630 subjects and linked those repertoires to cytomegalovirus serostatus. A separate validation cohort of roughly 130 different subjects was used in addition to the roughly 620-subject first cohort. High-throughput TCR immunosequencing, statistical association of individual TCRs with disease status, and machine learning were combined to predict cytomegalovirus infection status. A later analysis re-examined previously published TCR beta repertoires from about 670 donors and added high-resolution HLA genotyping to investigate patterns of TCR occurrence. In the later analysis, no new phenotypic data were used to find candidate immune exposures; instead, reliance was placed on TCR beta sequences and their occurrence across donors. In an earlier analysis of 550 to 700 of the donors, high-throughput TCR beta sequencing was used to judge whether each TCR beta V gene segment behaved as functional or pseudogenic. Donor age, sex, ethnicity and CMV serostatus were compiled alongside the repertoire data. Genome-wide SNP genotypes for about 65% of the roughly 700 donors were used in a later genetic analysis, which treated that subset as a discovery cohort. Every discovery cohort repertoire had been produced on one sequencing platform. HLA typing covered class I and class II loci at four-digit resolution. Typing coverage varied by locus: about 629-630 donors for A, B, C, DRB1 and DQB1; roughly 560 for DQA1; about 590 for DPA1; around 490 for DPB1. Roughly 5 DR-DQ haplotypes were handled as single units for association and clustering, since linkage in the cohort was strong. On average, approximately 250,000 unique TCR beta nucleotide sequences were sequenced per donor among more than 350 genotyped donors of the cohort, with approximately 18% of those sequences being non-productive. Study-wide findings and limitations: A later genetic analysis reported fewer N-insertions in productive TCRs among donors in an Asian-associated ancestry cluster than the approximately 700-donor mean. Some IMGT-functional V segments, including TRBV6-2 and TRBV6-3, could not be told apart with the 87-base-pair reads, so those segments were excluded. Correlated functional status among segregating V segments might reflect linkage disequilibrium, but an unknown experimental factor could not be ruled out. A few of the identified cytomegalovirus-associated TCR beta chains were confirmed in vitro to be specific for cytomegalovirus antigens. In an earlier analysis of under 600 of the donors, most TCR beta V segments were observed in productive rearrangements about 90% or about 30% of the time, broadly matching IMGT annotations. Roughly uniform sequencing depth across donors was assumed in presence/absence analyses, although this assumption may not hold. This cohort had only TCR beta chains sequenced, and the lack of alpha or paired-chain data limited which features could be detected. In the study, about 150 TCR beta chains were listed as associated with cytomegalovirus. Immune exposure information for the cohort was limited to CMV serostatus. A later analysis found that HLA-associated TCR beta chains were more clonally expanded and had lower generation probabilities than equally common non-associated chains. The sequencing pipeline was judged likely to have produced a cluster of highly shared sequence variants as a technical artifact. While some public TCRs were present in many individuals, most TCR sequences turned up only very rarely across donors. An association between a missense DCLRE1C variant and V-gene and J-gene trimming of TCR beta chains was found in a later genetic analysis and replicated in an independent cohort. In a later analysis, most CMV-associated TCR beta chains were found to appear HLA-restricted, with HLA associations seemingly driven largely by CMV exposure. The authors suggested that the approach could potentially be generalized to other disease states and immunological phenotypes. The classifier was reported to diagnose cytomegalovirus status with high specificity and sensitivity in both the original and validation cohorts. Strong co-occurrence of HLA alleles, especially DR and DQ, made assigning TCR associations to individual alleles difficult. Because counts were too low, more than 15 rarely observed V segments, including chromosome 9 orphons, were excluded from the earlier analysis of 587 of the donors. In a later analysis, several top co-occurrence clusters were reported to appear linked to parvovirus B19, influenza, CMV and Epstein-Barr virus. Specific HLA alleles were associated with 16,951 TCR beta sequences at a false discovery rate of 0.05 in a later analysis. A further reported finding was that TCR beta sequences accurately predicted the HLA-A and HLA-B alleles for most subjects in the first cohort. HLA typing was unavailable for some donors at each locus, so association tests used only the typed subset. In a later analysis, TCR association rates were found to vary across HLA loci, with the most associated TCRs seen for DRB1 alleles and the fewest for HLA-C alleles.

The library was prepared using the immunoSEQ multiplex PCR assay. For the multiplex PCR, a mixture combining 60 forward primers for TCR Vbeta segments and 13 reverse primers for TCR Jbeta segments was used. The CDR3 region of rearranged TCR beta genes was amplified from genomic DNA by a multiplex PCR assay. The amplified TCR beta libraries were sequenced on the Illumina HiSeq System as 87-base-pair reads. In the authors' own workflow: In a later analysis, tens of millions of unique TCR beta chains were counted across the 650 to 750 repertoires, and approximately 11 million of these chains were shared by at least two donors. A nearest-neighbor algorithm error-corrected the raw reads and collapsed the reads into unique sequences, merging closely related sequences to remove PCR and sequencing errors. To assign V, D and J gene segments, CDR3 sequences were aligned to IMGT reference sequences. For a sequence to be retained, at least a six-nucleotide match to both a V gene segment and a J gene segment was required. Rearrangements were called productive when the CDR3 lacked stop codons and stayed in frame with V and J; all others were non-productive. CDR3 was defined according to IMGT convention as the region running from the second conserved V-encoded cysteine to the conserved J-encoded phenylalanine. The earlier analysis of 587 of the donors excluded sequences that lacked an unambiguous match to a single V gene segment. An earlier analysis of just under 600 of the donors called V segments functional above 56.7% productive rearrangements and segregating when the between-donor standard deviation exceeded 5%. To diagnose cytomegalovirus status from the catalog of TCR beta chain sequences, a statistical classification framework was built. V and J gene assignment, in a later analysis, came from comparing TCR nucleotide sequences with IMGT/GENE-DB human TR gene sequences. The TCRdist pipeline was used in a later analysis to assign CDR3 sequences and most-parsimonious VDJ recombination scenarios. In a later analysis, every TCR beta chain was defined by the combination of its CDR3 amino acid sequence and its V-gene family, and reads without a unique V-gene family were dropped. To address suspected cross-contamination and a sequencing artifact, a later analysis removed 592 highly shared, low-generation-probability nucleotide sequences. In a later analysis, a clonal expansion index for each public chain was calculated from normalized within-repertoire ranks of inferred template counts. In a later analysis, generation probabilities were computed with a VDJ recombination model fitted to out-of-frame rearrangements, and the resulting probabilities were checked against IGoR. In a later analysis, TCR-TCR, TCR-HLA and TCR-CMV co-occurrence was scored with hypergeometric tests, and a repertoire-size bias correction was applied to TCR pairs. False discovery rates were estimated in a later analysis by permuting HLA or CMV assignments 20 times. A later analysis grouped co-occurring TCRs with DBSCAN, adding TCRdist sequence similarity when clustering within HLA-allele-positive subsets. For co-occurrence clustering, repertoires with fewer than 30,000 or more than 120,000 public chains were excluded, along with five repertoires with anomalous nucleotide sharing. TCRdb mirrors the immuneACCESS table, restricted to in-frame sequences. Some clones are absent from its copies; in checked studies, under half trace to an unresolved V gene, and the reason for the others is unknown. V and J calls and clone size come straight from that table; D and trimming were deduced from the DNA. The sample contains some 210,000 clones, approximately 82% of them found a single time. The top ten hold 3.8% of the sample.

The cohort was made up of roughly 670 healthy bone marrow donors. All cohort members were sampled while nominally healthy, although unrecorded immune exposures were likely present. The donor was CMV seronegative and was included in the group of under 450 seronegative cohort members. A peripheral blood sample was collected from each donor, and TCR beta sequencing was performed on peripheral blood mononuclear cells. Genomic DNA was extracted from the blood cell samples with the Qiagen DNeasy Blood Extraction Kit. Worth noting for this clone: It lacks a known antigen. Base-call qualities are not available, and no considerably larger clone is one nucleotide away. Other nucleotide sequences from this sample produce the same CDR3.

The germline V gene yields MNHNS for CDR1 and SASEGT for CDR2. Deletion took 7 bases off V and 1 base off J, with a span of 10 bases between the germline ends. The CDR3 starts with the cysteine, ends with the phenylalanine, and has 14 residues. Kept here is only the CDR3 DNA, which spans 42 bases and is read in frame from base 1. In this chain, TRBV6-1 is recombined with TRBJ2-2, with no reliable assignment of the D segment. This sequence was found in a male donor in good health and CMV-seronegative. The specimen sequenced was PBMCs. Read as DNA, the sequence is TGTGCCAGCACAAGCGTTGTGAACACCGGGGAGCTGTTTTTT. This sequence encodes CASTSVVNTGELFF.